This TCR beta chain was profiled in a study of T cell responses to AZD1222 COVID-19 vaccine. Study-level results: Just six AZD1222 recipients tested seropositive at baseline.

The germline gives CDR1 SGHRS, CDR2 YFSETQ. This CDR3 comprises 19 residues. V was clipped by 1 base and J by 0 bases, with 20 bases between them. As to this clone: The antigen is undetermined.

Produced via immunoSEQ multiplex PCR; TCRdb's table is partial and in-frame only. The sample shows 120,000 or so clones, around 90% of them seen only once. This sequence joins TRBV5-1 and TRBJ2-1; D is uncertain. The sample here was peripheral blood, taken on day 0 of AZD1222 vaccination. The source of this sequence is an adult in good health. Here the CDR3 DNA reads TGCGCCAGCAGCTTGTGGATAGCCCATAGCAGAAGCTCCTACAATGAGCAGTTCTTC. Amino acids: CASSLWIAHSRSSYNEQFF.